This T cell receptor (beta chain) was obtained from a study of blood T cell repertoires in COVID-19. At the level of the study: COVID-19 samples collected from the United States, Italy and Spain covered acute and convalescent phases.

Assay used: immunoSEQ multiplex PCR; TCRdb lists only in-frame clones, some missing. The table has under 60,000 clones, less than 90% seen once. With V trimmed by 7 bases and J by 2 bases, 4 bases remained unmatched. The CDR3 extends over 14 amino acids. Per germline, CDR1 MNHNY and CDR2 SVGAGI (reference sequence). This clone has a single count. This chain joins TRBV6-6 and TRBJ2-7, with TRBD2 identical over 11 bases. The source is a human donor in a cohort sampled during active COVID-19. The sequenced sample consisted of peripheral blood. CDR3 protein: CASTTSGGPYEQYF. CDR3 in DNA: TGTGCCAGCACTACTAGCGGGGGTCCCTACGAGCAGTACTTC.